Listed below are T cell receptor beta chains from one sample, sequenced in a study of PD-L1 blockade in urothelial cancer. TCRdb's copy holds only in-frame clones and misses some; the assay was immunoSEQ multiplex PCR. The table records about 50,000 clones, roughly 77% of them present only once. The starting material was PBMCs, obtained around atezolizumab (anti-PD-L1) treatment. The origin of the receptors is a man aged 70 or older with urothelial cancer. The CDR3 runs from the conserved cysteine through the conserved F or W. The order of the fields is J gene, clone size, V gene, D gene, CDR3 protein, CDR3 DNA. A D gene is named only where the DNA matches it firmly. Rows may omit the clone size; those that give it use once, few, many or a size class.

TRBJ2-5	.	TRBV5-4	TRBD1	CASSVDRGRGSQYF	TGTGCCAGCAGCGTCGACAGGGGGCGCGGATCCCAGTACTTC
TRBJ1-4	.	TRBV7-9	.	CASSLERWELFF	TGTGCCAGCAGCTTAGAGCGGTGGGAACTGTTTTTT
TRBJ2-1	.	TRBV27	TRBD2	CASSNPLIITSGGYNEQFF	TGTGCCAGCAGCAACCCACTTATAATAACTAGCGGGGGCTACAATGAGCAGTTCTTC
TRBJ1-2	.	TRBV7-9	TRBD1	CASSPRDWGVDRGPDGYTF	TGTGCCAGCAGCCCTAGAGATTGGGGTGTAGACAGGGGGCCTGATGGCTACACCTTC
TRBJ2-3	.	TRBV2	TRBD2	CASSEGASGSDTQYF	TGTGCCAGCAGTGAAGGGGCTAGCGGGTCAGATACGCAGTATTTT
TRBJ2-7	.	TRBV19	TRBD2	CASSGLAGGEQYF	TGTGCCAGTTCTGGACTAGCGGGAGGCGAGCAGTACTTC
TRBJ2-7	once	TRBV27	TRBD1	CASSLAVTGGGEQYF	TGTGCCAGCAGTTTGGCGGTAACAGGGGGCGGCGAGCAGTACTTC
TRBJ2-7	.	TRBV27	TRBD1	CASSEKRGRLKGYEQYF	TGTGCCAGCTCGGAGAAGAGGGGGCGTCTTAAAGGCTACGAGCAGTACTTC
TRBJ1-1	.	TRBV7-3	.	CASSLSGRNTEAFF	TGTGCCAGCAGCTTAAGTGGGAGGAACACTGAAGCTTTCTTT
TRBJ1-4	.	TRBV6-5	.	CASSSHLTGEKLFF	TGTGCCAGCAGTTCCCATCTGACAGGCGAAAAACTGTTTTTT
TRBJ1-5	.	TRBV28	TRBD1	CASWTGNQPQHF	TGTGCCAGCTGGACAGGGAATCAGCCCCAGCATTTT
TRBJ1-5	.	TRBV19	.	CASRLTVSNQPQHF	TGTGCCAGTAGGCTGACAGTTAGCAATCAGCCCCAGCATTTT
TRBJ1-3	few	TRBV11-3	.	CASSVRQKAIGNTIYF	TGTGCCAGCAGCGTCCGACAGAAAGCTATAGGAAACACCATATATTTT
TRBJ2-3	.	TRBV5-1	.	CASSLGGLPQDTQYF	TGCGCCAGCAGCTTGGGTGGACTCCCTCAAGATACGCAGTATTTT
TRBJ1-2	.	TRBV5-6	.	CASSYLAGRGYRAGYTF	TGTGCCAGCAGCTACTTAGCGGGACGCGGATATCGGGCTGGCTACACCTTC
TRBJ1-3	few	TRBV5-1	.	CASSSGREGTIYF	TGCGCCAGCAGCTCTGGGAGGGAAGGCACCATATATTTT
TRBJ2-1	few	TRBV29-1	TRBD2	CSATSGSYNEQFF	TGCAGCGCCACTAGCGGCTCCTACAATGAGCAGTTCTTC
TRBJ2-5	.	TRBV7-9	.	CASSLGGLETQYF	TGTGCCAGCAGCTTAGGAGGGCTGGAGACCCAGTACTTC
TRBJ2-7	.	TRBV7-8	.	CASSPSSYEQYF	TGTGCCAGCAGCCCGAGCTCCTACGAGCAGTACTTC
TRBJ2-7	.	TRBV7-2	TRBD2	CASSLAASGTTYEQYF	TGTGCCAGCAGCTTAGCGGCTAGCGGGACTACCTACGAGCAGTACTTC
TRBJ2-7	.	TRBV18	.	CASSARDSLNSYEQYF	TGTGCCAGCTCAGCTAGGGACTCACTGAACTCCTACGAGCAGTACTTC
TRBJ1-6	once	TRBV7-2	.	CASSLGADSYNSPLHF	TGTGCCAGCAGCTTAGGGGCAGATTCCTATAATTCACCCCTCCACTTT
TRBJ1-2	.	TRBV10-3	.	CAISESSDHGYTF	TGTGCCATCAGTGAGTCGTCAGATCATGGCTACACCTTC
TRBJ1-2	.	TRBV7-9	.	CASSHTNRGGGYTF	TGTGCCAGCAGCCATACAAATCGGGGTGGTGGCTACACCTTC
TRBJ2-1	.	TRBV5-1	TRBD1	CASRQGGYSYNEQFF	TGCGCCAGCAGACAGGGGGGTTACTCCTACAATGAGCAGTTCTTC
TRBJ2-6	.	TRBV4-1	.	CASSPREESAVSSGANVLTF	TGCGCCAGCAGCCCAAGGGAGGAGTCGGCTGTAAGCTCTGGGGCCAACGTCCTGACTTTC
TRBJ2-5	few	TRBV2	.	CASTNDRWGTQYF	TGTGCCAGCACCAATGACAGGTGGGGGACCCAGTACTTC
TRBJ1-2	once	TRBV27	.	CASSLTIGGAGGYGYTF	TGTGCCAGCAGTTTAACCATAGGGGGGGCCGGGGGCTATGGCTACACCTTC
TRBJ2-5	.	TRBV10-3	TRBD1	CAISDDRAAETQYF	TGTGCCATCAGTGACGACAGGGCGGCGGAGACCCAGTACTTC
TRBJ1-2	.	TRBV19	.	CASSIQGIYGYTF	TGTGCCAGTAGTATCCAGGGGATCTATGGCTACACCTTC
TRBJ1-1	.	TRBV27	TRBD1	CASSDRDRGEAFF	TGTGCCAGCAGTGACCGGGACAGGGGCGAAGCTTTCTTT
TRBJ2-1	few	TRBV11-3	.	CASSLRARGFGEQFF	TGTGCCAGCAGCTTAAGAGCGAGAGGTTTTGGTGAGCAGTTCTTC
TRBJ2-7	.	TRBV11-2	.	CASSLAVTYEQYF	TGTGCCAGCAGCTTAGCGGTGACCTACGAGCAGTACTTC
TRBJ2-5	.	TRBV7-2	TRBD2	CASSIYFGGEETQYF	TGTGCCAGCAGCATATACTTCGGGGGGGAAGAGACCCAGTACTTC
TRBJ2-3	.	TRBV29-1	.	CSVPQAPDTQYF	TGCAGCGTTCCGCAGGCCCCAGATACGCAGTATTTT
TRBJ1-2	once	TRBV19	TRBD1	CASSLGQGYGYTF	TGTGCCAGTAGCCTCGGACAGGGCTATGGCTACACCTTC
TRBJ2-7	.	TRBV2	.	CASSPRSYEQYF	TGTGCCAGCAGTCCTAGGTCCTACGAGCAGTACTTC
TRBJ2-7	once	TRBV4-1	.	CASSQEDDSSYEQYF	TGCGCCAGCAGCCAAGAAGACGACAGTTCCTACGAGCAGTACTTC
TRBJ1-1	many	TRBV19	.	CASKQDPLNTEAFF	TGTGCCAGTAAACAGGACCCTTTGAACACTGAAGCTTTCTTT
TRBJ2-3	.	TRBV5-4	.	CASSADSGADTQYF	TGTGCCAGCAGCGCGGACTCGGGGGCAGATACGCAGTATTTT
TRBJ1-2	.	TRBV6-5	.	CASTEGTRGGNGYTF	TGTGCCAGCACAGAAGGGACAAGGGGGGGCAATGGCTACACCTTC
TRBJ1-2	.	TRBV7-9	TRBD1	CASSPSDRAAGYTF	TGTGCCAGCAGCCCAAGCGACAGGGCTGCTGGCTACACCTTC
TRBJ1-5	.	TRBV6-1	TRBD1	CASSEDRGRNSNQPQHF	TGTGCCAGCAGCGAAGACAGGGGGCGGAATAGCAATCAGCCCCAGCATTTT
TRBJ1-1	once	TRBV4-3	.	CASSQDVRGTEAFF	TGCGCCAGCAGCCAAGATGTTAGGGGCACTGAAGCTTTCTTT
TRBJ2-1	few	TRBV7-9	TRBD2	CASSQPWTSGVNEQFF	TGTGCCAGCAGCCAACCTTGGACTAGCGGGGTAAATGAGCAGTTCTTC
TRBJ2-3	.	TRBV28	.	CATTGPPPDTQYF	TGTGCCACTACCGGTCCCCCGCCGGATACGCAGTATTTT
TRBJ1-1	.	TRBV16	.	CASSQNRETEAFF	TGTGCCAGCAGCCAAAACAGGGAGACTGAAGCTTTCTTT
TRBJ2-7	.	TRBV7-2	.	CASSPPSYEQYF	TGTGCCAGCAGCCCCCCGAGCTACGAGCAGTACTTC
TRBJ1-4	.	TRBV5-1	TRBD1	CASSPGQGARILFF	TGCGCCAGCAGCCCCGGACAGGGGGCGCGAATACTGTTTTTT
TRBJ2-1	.	TRBV10-3	TRBD1	CAISAGQGTSYNEQFF	TGTGCCATCAGTGCCGGACAGGGGACCTCCTACAATGAGCAGTTCTTC
TRBJ2-7	once	TRBV18	TRBD1	CASSDSGQGLYEQYF	TGTGCCAGCTCAGACTCGGGACAGGGACTCTACGAGCAGTACTTC
TRBJ2-1	.	TRBV2	.	CASSGQRSSYNEQFF	TGTGCCAGCAGCGGACAGAGGAGCTCCTACAATGAGCAGTTCTTC
TRBJ1-2	.	TRBV2	.	CASSVTDNLHGYTF	TGTGCCAGCAGTGTAACCGACAATCTTCACGGCTACACCTTC